The present T cell receptor beta chain was sequenced within a study of blood T cell repertoires in COVID-19. Study-level background: The samples span acute and convalescent COVID-19 from the United States, Italy and Spain. T cells, B-cell-depleted T cells, or PBMCs supplied cDNA or gDNA.

One Seattle source followed patients from active infection through their disease course. This CDR3 comprises 17 residues. V lost 0 bases, J lost 0 bases, and 9 bases lay in between. From germline, CDR1 is SEHNR and CDR2 FQNEAQ (reference sequence). Authors' analysis steps: Reference gene primers were amplified, and this amplification served to estimate nucleated cell counts. Sequencing used immunoSEQ multiplex PCR; TCRdb keeps in-frame clones, though not all of them. From that table come the V and J calls and clone size; the DNA was used to work out D and trimming. This sample has approximately 88,000 clones; nearly 80% occur once, and the top ten carry roughly 6%.

The source of this sequence is a man aged 70 or older with COVID-19, enrolled during active disease. Source material: peripheral blood. The gene calls are TRBV7-9 and TRBJ2-6; D may be TRBD1 (5 bases). CDR3 region: CASSLALGVSGANVLTF. The DNA for the CDR3 is TGTGCCAGCAGCTTAGCGCTAGGGGTCTCTGGGGCCAACGTCCTGACTTTC.